This is a list of T cell receptor beta chains from one sample in a study of blood T cell repertoires in COVID-19. Only in-frame clones appear in the TCRdb table, and some are missing; sequencing was by immunoSEQ multiplex PCR. The table lists some 520,000 clones, roughly nine tenths of them singletons. The sample consisted of peripheral blood. Source of these receptors: a man between 18 and 29 years old with COVID-19, enrolled during active disease. CDR3s include the opening cysteine and the closing phenylalanine or tryptophan. The D gene is left open where the match is weak. Clone size is given for some rows only: seen once, a few or many times, or a class if the clone is expanded.

cdr3_nt: TGTGCCAGCTCCGTATTTACAGGGGATCGAGAGACCCAGTACTTC; cdr3_aa: CASSVFTGDRETQYF; j_call: TRBJ2-5; d_call: TRBD1; clone_size: .; v_call: TRBV19
cdr3_nt: TGTGCCAGCAGCGTAGGCCCCGCGGGAGCGAACACCGGGGAGCTGTTTTTT; cdr3_aa: CASSVGPAGANTGELFF; j_call: TRBJ2-2; d_call: TRBD2; clone_size: .; v_call: TRBV9
cdr3_nt: TGTGCCAGCAGCTTGAAACTCGCAGAGACCCAGTACTTC; cdr3_aa: CASSLKLAETQYF; j_call: TRBJ2-5; d_call: .; clone_size: once; v_call: TRBV5-4
cdr3_nt: TGTGCCAGCAGTGAGGAGGTTTATAGCAATCAGCCCCAGCATTTT; cdr3_aa: CASSEEVYSNQPQHF; j_call: TRBJ1-5; d_call: .; clone_size: .; v_call: TRBV6-1
cdr3_nt: TGCGCCAGCAGCTCCGCCGGGACAGCGTACCAAGAGACCCAGTACTTC; cdr3_aa: CASSSAGTAYQETQYF; j_call: TRBJ2-5; d_call: TRBD1; clone_size: .; v_call: TRBV5-1
cdr3_nt: TGTGCCAGCGGGGGGACCACCCAAGAGACCCAGTACTTC; cdr3_aa: CASGGTTQETQYF; j_call: TRBJ2-5; d_call: .; clone_size: .; v_call: TRBV27
cdr3_nt: TGCGCCAGCAGCCTGATACTAGCGGAAGGGGAGACCCAGTACTTC; cdr3_aa: CASSLILAEGETQYF; j_call: TRBJ2-5; d_call: TRBD2; clone_size: .; v_call: TRBV5-1
cdr3_nt: TGCGCCAGCAGTGGAGGGGGCGTCACCGGGGAGCTGTTTTTT; cdr3_aa: CASSGGGVTGELFF; j_call: TRBJ2-2; d_call: TRBD1; clone_size: .; v_call: TRBV10-1
cdr3_nt: TGTGCCAGCCAACCTACCGGGACTAGCACAGATACGCAGTATTTT; cdr3_aa: CASQPTGTSTDTQYF; j_call: TRBJ2-3; d_call: .; clone_size: once; v_call: TRBV2
cdr3_nt: TGTGCCAGCAGCTCAGGACTACAGAAGAGAAATGAGCAGTTCTTC; cdr3_aa: CASSSGLQKRNEQFF; j_call: TRBJ2-1; d_call: .; clone_size: .; v_call: TRBV7-9
cdr3_nt: TGTGCCAGCAGCCAAGCGACAGGGATTCCTCAGCCCCAGCATTTT; cdr3_aa: CASSQATGIPQPQHF; j_call: TRBJ1-5; d_call: TRBD1; clone_size: few; v_call: TRBV3-1/TRBV3-2
cdr3_nt: TGTGCCACCAGTGATAGCGGGAGCCGGTCCTACGAGCAGTACTTC; cdr3_aa: CATSDSGSRSYEQYF; j_call: TRBJ2-7; d_call: TRBD2; clone_size: .; v_call: TRBV24-1
cdr3_nt: TGTGCCAGCAGTTTCCAGGGTTTGCACGAGCAGTACTTC; cdr3_aa: CASSFQGLHEQYF; j_call: TRBJ2-7; d_call: .; clone_size: .; v_call: TRBV12-3/TRBV12-4
cdr3_nt: TGTGCCAGCAGCTTAGGTTCCCGACAGGGGGCTTACGAGCAGTACTTC; cdr3_aa: CASSLGSRQGAYEQYF; j_call: TRBJ2-7; d_call: TRBD1; clone_size: few; v_call: TRBV11-3
cdr3_nt: TGCGCCAGCAGCCAAGAGGCACTAGCGGGAGTGTACGAGCAGTACTTC; cdr3_aa: CASSQEALAGVYEQYF; j_call: TRBJ2-7; d_call: TRBD2; clone_size: .; v_call: TRBV4-1
cdr3_nt: TGTGCCAGCACCAGTGTAGGGGCTTTCGAGCAGTACTTC; cdr3_aa: CASTSVGAFEQYF; j_call: TRBJ2-7; d_call: .; clone_size: .; v_call: TRBV25-1
cdr3_nt: TGCGCCAGCAGGGAAACCGGGCCAGGGATGGGAAGTGGCTACACCTTC; cdr3_aa: CASRETGPGMGSGYTF; j_call: TRBJ1-2; d_call: .; clone_size: few; v_call: TRBV10-2
cdr3_nt: TGTGCCAGCAGTTTAATGCAGCCAACCTCTGGAGGCACCATATATTTT; cdr3_aa: CASSLMQPTSGGTIYF; j_call: TRBJ1-3; d_call: .; clone_size: .; v_call: TRBV27
cdr3_nt: TGTGCCTGGAGCCAGGGACAGGGGGCACGAAATGAGCAGTTCTTC; cdr3_aa: CAWSQGQGARNEQFF; j_call: TRBJ2-1; d_call: TRBD1; clone_size: .; v_call: TRBV30
cdr3_nt: TGTGCCACCAGTGATGCACAGGGATCCCCGTTCTCCGAGCAGTACTTC; cdr3_aa: CATSDAQGSPFSEQYF; j_call: TRBJ2-7; d_call: .; clone_size: few; v_call: TRBV24-1
cdr3_nt: TGTGCCAGCTGTGGAGGGGGCGATTCACCCCTCCACTTT; cdr3_aa: CASCGGGDSPLHF; j_call: TRBJ1-6; d_call: TRBD1; clone_size: .; v_call: TRBV6-6
cdr3_nt: TGCGCCAGCAGCTTGGATTCCAGGACCTACGAGCAGTACTTC; cdr3_aa: CASSLDSRTYEQYF; j_call: TRBJ2-7; d_call: .; clone_size: .; v_call: TRBV5-1
cdr3_nt: TGTGCCAGCCGTAGGTCGACAGCTGATACGCAGTATTTT; cdr3_aa: CASRRSTADTQYF; j_call: TRBJ2-3; d_call: .; clone_size: .; v_call: TRBV2
cdr3_nt: TGTGCCAGCAGTGTCCGGGACAGACTCTCTGGGGCCAACGTCCTGACTTTC; cdr3_aa: CASSVRDRLSGANVLTF; j_call: TRBJ2-6; d_call: TRBD1; clone_size: .; v_call: TRBV6-1
cdr3_nt: TGTGCCAGTAGTATCGGCGGACTAGCGGATAGCTCCTACGAGCAGTACTTC; cdr3_aa: CASSIGGLADSSYEQYF; j_call: TRBJ2-7; d_call: TRBD2; clone_size: .; v_call: TRBV19
cdr3_nt: TGTGCTAGTGGTTCGACAGCTTACAATGAGCAGTTCTTC; cdr3_aa: CASGSTAYNEQFF; j_call: TRBJ2-1; d_call: .; clone_size: .; v_call: TRBV12-5
cdr3_nt: TGTGCCAGCAGCGCGGGACTAGCGGGGGGGGTAGAGACCCAGTACTTC; cdr3_aa: CASSAGLAGGVETQYF; j_call: TRBJ2-5; d_call: TRBD2; clone_size: .; v_call: TRBV5-4
cdr3_nt: TGTGCTAGTGGTTTGGTAGGTAGCCATCAGCCCCAGCATTTT; cdr3_aa: CASGLVGSHQPQHF; j_call: TRBJ1-5; d_call: .; clone_size: .; v_call: TRBV12-5
cdr3_nt: TGTGCTAGTGGTTTTTCCCGGGACTTTAGCAATCAGCCCCAGCATTTT; cdr3_aa: CASGFSRDFSNQPQHF; j_call: TRBJ1-5; d_call: .; clone_size: .; v_call: TRBV12-5
cdr3_nt: TGTGCCAGCAGCCCGGACAGGTTCCCGGACGAGCAGTACTTC; cdr3_aa: CASSPDRFPDEQYF; j_call: TRBJ2-7; d_call: TRBD1; clone_size: .; v_call: TRBV11-2
cdr3_nt: TGTGCCAGCAGCCAATACCGGTTGTTACCTGGAAACACCATATATTTT; cdr3_aa: CASSQYRLLPGNTIYF; j_call: TRBJ1-3; d_call: .; clone_size: .; v_call: TRBV3-1/TRBV3-2
cdr3_nt: TGTGCCAGCAGTTTCCCCGGTTTCCTCGAAGCTTTCTTT; cdr3_aa: CASSFPGFLEAFF; j_call: TRBJ1-1; d_call: .; clone_size: .; v_call: TRBV6-6
cdr3_nt: TGTGCCACCAGTGGCGGCGGGGGTTCTTACAATGAGCAGTTCTTC; cdr3_aa: CATSGGGGSYNEQFF; j_call: TRBJ2-1; d_call: TRBD2; clone_size: .; v_call: TRBV24-1
cdr3_nt: TGCAGTGCTCGAAGAGGTTTTGAGCAGTTCTTC; cdr3_aa: CSARRGFEQFF; j_call: TRBJ2-1; d_call: .; clone_size: few; v_call: TRBV20-1
cdr3_nt: TGTGCCAGTGGGGAGACAGGGGGGTACGAGCAGTACTTC; cdr3_aa: CASGETGGYEQYF; j_call: TRBJ2-7; d_call: TRBD1; clone_size: .; v_call: TRBV19
cdr3_nt: TGTGCCAGCAGCTTCCAGGGGAGGGCAAACATTCAGTACTTC; cdr3_aa: CASSFQGRANIQYF; j_call: TRBJ2-4; d_call: .; clone_size: once; v_call: TRBV13
cdr3_nt: TGTGCCAGCAGTGAGGCTCCCACCGGGGAGCTGTTTTTT; cdr3_aa: CASSEAPTGELFF; j_call: TRBJ2-2; d_call: .; clone_size: .; v_call: TRBV6-1
cdr3_nt: TGTGCCTGGGGGGATCGAGGCAGTACTGAAGCTTTCTTT; cdr3_aa: CAWGDRGSTEAFF; j_call: TRBJ1-1; d_call: .; clone_size: .; v_call: TRBV30
cdr3_nt: TGTGCCAGCAGCTTAGTTTACGGGGAGCTAAGCCAGCCCCAGCATTTT; cdr3_aa: CASSLVYGELSQPQHF; j_call: TRBJ1-5; d_call: .; clone_size: once; v_call: TRBV7-6
cdr3_nt: TGTGCTAGTGGTTTGGGGACTTCGACAGGGGCAGATACGCAGTATTTT; cdr3_aa: CASGLGTSTGADTQYF; j_call: TRBJ2-3; d_call: TRBD1; clone_size: .; v_call: TRBV12-5
cdr3_nt: TGTGCCAGCGCTGATCCGGGACAGCATTCACCCCTCCACTTT; cdr3_aa: CASADPGQHSPLHF; j_call: TRBJ1-6; d_call: TRBD1; clone_size: .; v_call: TRBV3-1/TRBV3-2
cdr3_nt: TGTGCCAGCAGCTTTCCTAGCGGGAGTAGGAATGAGCAGTTCTTC; cdr3_aa: CASSFPSGSRNEQFF; j_call: TRBJ2-1; d_call: TRBD2; clone_size: .; v_call: TRBV7-2
cdr3_nt: TGTGCCAGCAGTCGAAATTTCGGCACTGAAGCTTTCTTT; cdr3_aa: CASSRNFGTEAFF; j_call: TRBJ1-1; d_call: .; clone_size: .; v_call: TRBV25-1
cdr3_nt: TGTGCCAGCAGCCGGGGGGGTCTTCATGAGCAGTTCTTC; cdr3_aa: CASSRGGLHEQFF; j_call: TRBJ2-1; d_call: TRBD2; clone_size: .; v_call: TRBV5-6
cdr3_nt: TGTGCCAGCAGTCCACACAGGAACACCGGGGAGCTGTTTTTT; cdr3_aa: CASSPHRNTGELFF; j_call: TRBJ2-2; d_call: .; clone_size: .; v_call: TRBV27
cdr3_nt: TGTGCCAGTAGTTTAGCGGGGGGGAACACCGGGGAGCTGTTTTTT; cdr3_aa: CASSLAGGNTGELFF; j_call: TRBJ2-2; d_call: TRBD2; clone_size: .; v_call: TRBV19
cdr3_nt: TGTGCCAGCAGTTCACTTGGGCAGGAAAAGACTGAAGCTTTCTTT; cdr3_aa: CASSSLGQEKTEAFF; j_call: TRBJ1-1; d_call: .; clone_size: .; v_call: TRBV27
cdr3_nt: TGCGCCAGCAGCCAAGAGTCAGGGGGAAACACCGGGGAGCTGTTTTTT; cdr3_aa: CASSQESGGNTGELFF; j_call: TRBJ2-2; d_call: TRBD1; clone_size: .; v_call: TRBV4-1
cdr3_nt: TGTGCCAGCAGTTTTATAGCGGCCCGCTACAATGAGCAGTTCTTC; cdr3_aa: CASSFIAARYNEQFF; j_call: TRBJ2-1; d_call: .; clone_size: .; v_call: TRBV27